Following are 18 T cell receptor beta chains from one sample sequenced in a study of blood T cell repertoires in COVID-19. Some clones are missing from TCRdb's copy, which holds only in-frame ones; the method was immunoSEQ multiplex PCR. Among about 180,000 clones listed, approximately 86% were seen once. Material: peripheral blood. The receptors were gathered from a middle-aged man with active or convalescent COVID-19.

The chain couples TRBV7-3 to TRBJ2-7; 11 positions match TRBD2. The CDR3 is made up of 15 amino acids. The ends lost 5 bases at V and 2 bases at J; junction bases unmatched: 5. Per germline, CDR1 SGHTA and CDR2 FQGTGA. CDR3 sequence reads: CASSQGTSGTYEQYF. The CDR3 DNA sequence: TGTGCCAGCAGCCAAGGGACTAGCGGAACCTACGAGCAGTACTTC.

The rearrangement joins TRBV28 to TRBJ1-1; TRBD1 is a possible D gene (5 bases). Per the germline V gene, CDR1 is MDHEN and CDR2 is SYDVKM. This CDR3 is built from 13 residues. V was shortened by 4 bases and J by 3 bases, with 9 bases between the two germline ends. CDR3 in DNA: TGTGCCAGCAGTTACCTCAGGGACACTGAAGCTTTCTTT. Translating gives CASSYLRDTEAFF.

As DNA, the CDR3 is TGTGCCAGCAGCCAAGATCAGGGACTAGCGGGAATCAATGAGCAGTTCTTC. It yields the protein CASSQDQGLAGINEQFF. The chain joins TRBV4-2 to TRBJ2-1; 13 bases agree with TRBD2. The CDR3 runs to 17 residues. V lost 0 bases and J lost 6; bases outside the gene matches: 5. In germline, CDR1 is LGHNA, CDR2 YNFKEQ.

The genes are TRBV7-9 and TRBJ2-5; D is perhaps TRBD2 (6 bases). The V gene lost 7 bases and the J gene lost 0 bases, with 15 bases spanning the gap. CDR1 is SEHNR and CDR2 is FQNEAQ in the germline V gene (reference sequence). The CDR3 has 15 amino acids. The CDR3 nucleotides are TGTGCCAGCACTCAGGGCGCGGGGAACCAAGAGACCCAGTACTTC. Its protein product is CASTQGAGNQETQYF.

The chain links TRBV19 to TRBJ1-6, with a weak D call TRBD1 (5 bases). The germline V gene has CDR1 LNHDA and CDR2 SQIVND (reference sequence). The CDR3 sequence is 14 residues long. V was trimmed by 2 bases and J by 6 bases, leaving 8 bases between them. The DNA of the CDR3 is TGTGCCAGTAGTATATACAGGAGTAATTCACCCCTCCACTTT. Translating it yields CASSIYRSNSPLHF.

The chain is built from TRBV11-3 and TRBJ2-2, with TRBD1 identical over 7 bases. Germline V lookup: CDR1 SGHNT, CDR2 YENEEA. With 5 bases clipped from V and 2 bases from J, the junction kept 8 bases outside the gene matches. The CDR3 has 16 amino acids. The CDR3 DNA follows: TGTGCCAGCAGCGCTGAGGGGGCCCTTAACACCGGGGAGCTGTTTTTT. It is translated as CASSAEGALNTGELFF.

This chain uses TRBV7-3 with TRBJ2-5; D not certain. CDR1 is SGHTA and CDR2 is FQGTGA in the germline V gene. V lost 2 bases and J 3 bases, leaving 7 bases between the germline ends. The CDR3 runs to 13 residues. The CDR3: CASSLAAEETQYF. In nucleotides, the CDR3 is TGTGCCAGCAGCTTAGCGGCAGAAGAGACCCAGTACTTC. Filled out from reference TRBV7-3 and TRBJ2-5, the complete variable domain reads GAGVSQTPSNKVTEKGKYVELRCDPISGHTALYWYRQSLGQGPEFLIYFQGTGAADDSGLPNDRFFAVRPEGSVSTLKIQRTERGDSAVYLCASSLAAEETQYFGPGTRLLVL.

This chain links TRBV11-2 with TRBJ2-2, with D unclear. There are 13 residues in the CDR3. CDR1 is SGHAT and CDR2 is FQNNGV in the germline V gene. With 2 bases removed from V and 5 bases from J, the gap between germline ends came to 6 bases. In DNA, the CDR3 is TGTGCCAGCAGCTTAAGAGGTACCGGGGAGCTGTTTTTT. Its protein is CASSLRGTGELFF.

The chain has TRBV27 and TRBJ1-1; D gene unclear. The CDR3 has 15 residues. The V end was cut by 3 bases, the J end by 1 base, with 12 bases between. Per germline, CDR1 MNHEY and CDR2 SMNVEV (reference sequence). CDR3 residues: CASSFLGYPNTEAFF. The DNA for the CDR3 is TGTGCCAGCAGTTTTTTGGGCTACCCGAACACTGAAGCTTTCTTT.

V gene TRBV30 combines with J gene TRBJ2-5, with D maybe TRBD1 (6 bases). V was trimmed by 4 bases and J by 5 bases, leaving 17 bases between them. Germline V gives CDR1 GTSNPN, CDR2 SVGIG (reference sequence). This CDR3 has 14 residues. CDR3 residues: CAWTKPGDRETQYF. The DNA for the CDR3 is TGTGCCTGGACAAAACCAGGGGATCGGGAGACCCAGTACTTC.

The chain carries TRBV15 and TRBJ1-2, with 7 bases aligning to TRBD1. This CDR3 is built from 14 residues. V gave up 5 bases and J gave up 0 bases; unmatched junction bases: 3. Germline V lookup: CDR1 LNHNV, CDR2 YYDKDF (reference sequence). CDR3 loop: CATSRGQANYGYTF. CDR3 bases: TGTGCCACCAGCCGCGGACAGGCTAACTATGGCTACACCTTC.

J is TRBJ2-7 and V is TRBV7-2; 9 positions match TRBD1. V lost 5 bases and J lost 3; bases outside the gene matches: 5. The CDR3 covers 14 residues. CDR1 SGHTA and CDR2 FQGNSA come from the germline V gene. This chain's CDR3 is CASSIGQGNYEQYF. CDR3 bases: TGTGCCAGCAGCATCGGACAGGGGAACTACGAGCAGTACTTC.

The CDR3 DNA reads TGTGCCACGAGGACTGGAAACACCATATATTTT. Encoded protein: CATRTGNTIYF. V usage is TRBV10-3 and J usage is TRBJ1-3; D uncertain. Germline assignment: CDR1 ENHRY and CDR2 SYGVKD. This CDR3 region has 11 residues. Trimming removed 10 bases at V and 2 bases at J, with 6 bases between.

The chain carries TRBV27 and TRBJ2-7; no clear D. Trimming shortened V by 2 bases and J by 0 bases, and 20 bases separated the two germline ends. The length of the CDR3 is 18 residues. Per the germline V gene, CDR1 is MNHEY and CDR2 is SMNVEV (reference sequence). The CDR3 region has the DNA TGTGCCAGCAGTTTAGTCCCCCCGTTAGCCACATCCTCCTACGAGCAGTACTTC. It is translated as CASSLVPPLATSSYEQYF.

The V call is TRBV24-1, the J call TRBJ2-1; TRBD1 is a possible D gene (5 bases). Germline CDR1 and CDR2: KGHDR and SFDVKD. V was shortened by 2 bases and J by 5 bases, with 12 bases between the two germline ends. There are 15 residues in the CDR3. The CDR3, as DNA: TGTGCCACCAGTGATTCCCTGAGGACAAACAATGAGCAGTTCTTC. As protein: CATSDSLRTNNEQFF.

The chain combines TRBV10-3 with TRBJ2-7; 13 bases are a match to TRBD2. From germline, CDR1 is ENHRY and CDR2 SYGVKD. V lost 7 bases to trimming and J lost 2 bases; unmatched junction nucleotides: 2. The CDR3 spans 14 residues. In DNA form, the CDR3 reads TGTGCCATCACTGGGACTAGCGGGACCTACGAGCAGTACTTC. This sequence encodes CAITGTSGTYEQYF.

This sequence joins TRBV6-5 and TRBJ1-1; maybe TRBD1 (5 bases). The germline V gene encodes CDR1 MNHEY and CDR2 SVGAGI. The CDR3 sequence is 14 residues long. V lost 2 bases and J lost 4, with 11 bases in between. In DNA form, the CDR3 reads TGTGCCAGCAGTTACGCCGGGGGGAGCACTGAAGCTTTCTTT. Its protein product is CASSYAGGSTEAFF.

The gene calls are TRBV19 and TRBJ2-4; 11 nucleotides agree with TRBD2. The ends lost 4 bases at V and 7 bases at J; junction bases unmatched: 15. Germline V lookup: CDR1 LNHDA, CDR2 SQIVND (reference sequence). The CDR3 totals 18 residues. The CDR3 protein is CASSRLAGNGDSRNIQYF. In DNA, the CDR3 is TGTGCCAGTAGTAGACTAGCGGGAAATGGGGACAGTCGGAACATTCAGTACTTC.